Below are 32 T cell receptor beta chains sequenced from a single sample in a study of T cell responses to AZD1222 COVID-19 vaccine. TCRdb's table, derived via immunoSEQ multiplex PCR, lists solely in-frame clones and lacks some. In the table there are over 100,000 clones, 85% of which are singletons. The sample consisted of peripheral blood, taken 28 days after the second dose of the MenACWY control vaccine. Receptors originate from an adult who received the MenACWY meningococcal vaccine as a control.

This clone occurred once. The V gene is TRBV24-1, the J gene TRBJ2-1, with 7 bases lining up with TRBD2. V shed 3 bases, J shed 6 bases, and the junction held 7 bases outside the gene matches. The length of the CDR3 is 15 residues. Germline V CDR1 and CDR2: KGHDR, SFDVKD. The CDR3 region has the DNA TGTGCCACCAGTGATCCGGGGGGATCACTCAATGAGCAGTTCTTC. It is translated as CATSDPGGSLNEQFF.

This rearrangement joins TRBV13 to TRBJ2-1, with a tentative D call TRBD2 (6 bases). Trimming cost V 5 bases and J 0 bases, with 17 bases left between them. This CDR3 comprises 17 residues. Looked up from germline, CDR1 is PRHDT and CDR2 is FYEKMQ (reference sequence). The CDR3, as DNA: TGTGCCAGCAGCCCTAGGCGGGGAACACACTCCTACAATGAGCAGTTCTTC. Its protein is CASSPRRGTHSYNEQFF. Using reference TRBV13 and TRBJ2-1 for the parts outside the CDR3, the full variable domain is AAGVIQSPRHLIKEKRETATLKCYPIPRHDTVYWYQQGPGQDPQFLISFYEKMQSDKGSIPDRFSAQQFSDYHSELNMSSLELGDSALYFCASSPRRGTHSYNEQFFGPGTRLTVL.

V gene TRBV7-9 combines with J gene TRBJ1-3; D call uncertain. The germline V gene has CDR1 SEHNR and CDR2 FQNEAQ (reference sequence). V lost 4 bases and J 4 bases, leaving 17 bases between the germline ends. This CDR3 has 16 amino acids. DNA for the CDR3: TGTGCCAGCAGCTCGACCCACCACGGACGGGGAAACACCATATATTTT. Translation gives CASSSTHHGRGNTIYF.

The chain combines TRBV19 with TRBJ1-1; maybe TRBD1 (6 bases). V lost 8 bases to trimming and J lost 6 bases, with 16 bases between them. The CDR3 sequence is 13 residues long. Germline V gene sequence: CDR1 LNHDA, CDR2 SQIVND (reference sequence). The CDR3 region is CASGRGRGAEAFF. CDR3 nucleotide sequence: TGTGCCAGTGGAAGAGGGAGGGGGGCTGAAGCTTTCTTT. Complete variable domain (other parts from reference TRBV19 and TRBJ1-1): DGGITQSPKYLFRKEGQNVTLSCEQNLNHDAMYWYRQDPGQGLRLIYYSQIVNDFQKGDIAEGYSVSREKKESFPLTVTSAQKNPTAFYLCASGRGRGAEAFFGQGTRLTVV.

The chain couples TRBV25-1 to TRBJ1-1, with 8 bases lining up with TRBD1. The CDR3 covers 13 residues. Germline lookup yields CDR1 MGHDK and CDR2 SYGVNS. The J segment lost 3 bases and the V segment lost 4 bases, leaving 1 base of the junction unmatched. In nucleotides, the CDR3 is TGTGCCAGCAGTGGACAGGGGCACACTGAAGCTTTCTTT. Amino acids: CASSGQGHTEAFF.

The J gene is TRBJ2-7, the V gene TRBV5-1; TRBD2 matches at 10 bases. Looked up from germline, CDR1 is SGHRS and CDR2 is YFSETQ. V shed 5 bases and J 3 bases; nucleotides not matched to a gene: 2. The CDR3 has 13 amino acids. CDR3 loop: CASRASGSYEQYF. The CDR3 DNA reads TGCGCCAGCAGAGCTAGCGGGAGCTACGAGCAGTACTTC.

This chain connects TRBV4-1 to TRBJ2-2; 10 bases align to TRBD2. V lost 3 bases to trimming and J lost 2 bases; unmatched junction nucleotides: 6. The CDR3 length is 17 residues. The germline CDR1 and CDR2 sequences are MGHRA and YSYEKL. CDR3 in amino acids: CASSQILAGVNTGELFF. The CDR3 DNA follows: TGCGCCAGCAGCCAGATCCTAGCGGGAGTTAACACCGGGGAGCTGTTTTTT.

The chain has TRBV2 and TRBJ1-3; TRBD1 is a possible D gene (6 bases). Germline CDR1 and CDR2: SNHLY and FYNNEI. This CDR3 region has 14 residues. Trimming cost V 4 bases and J 2 bases, with 9 bases left between them. CDR3 amino acids: CASSGTETGNTIYF. The CDR3 coding sequence is TGTGCCAGCAGTGGGACAGAGACTGGAAACACCATATATTTT.

A word on this clone: This specimen includes other DNA sequences encoding the same CDR3. The chain carries TRBV29-1 and TRBJ1-6; D is perhaps TRBD1 (5 bases). Deletions cut 4 bases from V and 5 bases from J, with 9 bases between. In germline, CDR1 is SQVTM, CDR2 ANQGSEA. There are 13 residues in the CDR3. The CDR3: CSVGDRDNSPLHF. CDR3 bases: TGCAGCGTTGGGGACCGAGATAATTCACCCCTCCACTTT.

Notes on this clone: The junction does not match germline at one end; this may be a read error. This chain links TRBV29-1 with TRBJ1-2; TRBD1 matches 11 bases. The CDR3 runs 12 residues. The V gene's germline CDR1 is SQVTM and CDR2 ANQGSEA. The CDR3 spells CAAGQGVFGYTF. The DNA for the CDR3 is TGTGCGGCGGGACAGGGGGTATTTGGCTACACCTTC.

The chain couples TRBV5-6 to TRBJ1-2; D perhaps matches TRBD1 (5 bases). The ends were cut back, 0 bases at V and 8 bases at J, with 8 bases in the middle. From germline, CDR1 is SGHDT and CDR2 YYEEEE. The CDR3 extends over 12 amino acids. The CDR3 spells CASSLAGIGYTF. The CDR3, as DNA: TGTGCCAGCAGCTTGGCAGGGATCGGCTACACCTTC. Drawing the rest from reference TRBV5-6 and TRBJ1-2, the complete variable domain is DAGVTQSPTHLIKTRGQQVTLRCSPKSGHDTVSWYQQALGQGPQFIFQYYEEEERQRGNFPDRFSGHQFPNYSSELNVNALLLGDSALYLCASSLAGIGYTFGSGTRLTVV.

The rearrangement links TRBV28 to TRBJ1-2; TRBD1 matches at 8 bases. With V trimmed by 6 bases and J by 4 bases, 4 bases remained unmatched. Germline V CDR1 and CDR2: MDHEN, SYDVKM. CDR3 length equals 13 residues. The chain's CDR3 is CASRPGQVYGYTF. The DNA for the CDR3 is TGTGCCAGCAGACCGGGACAGGTCTATGGCTACACCTTC.

This chain joins TRBV5-6 and TRBJ1-3, with TRBD1 matching 9 bases. The CDR3 length is 13 residues. The germline V gene has CDR1 SGHDT and CDR2 YYEEEE. Germline trimming cut 5 bases from V and 9 bases from J; bases unmatched to any gene: 6. The CDR3 bases are TGTGCCAGCAGTATGGGACAGGGAGGCACCATATATTTT. Encoded protein: CASSMGQGGTIYF.

The V and J genes are TRBV4-1 and TRBJ1-2; the D gene is possibly TRBD1 (5 bases). V was clipped by 4 bases and J by 2 bases, with 14 bases between them. The CDR3 runs to 15 residues. Germline V lookup: CDR1 MGHRA, CDR2 YSYEKL. CDR3 sequence reads: CASSPQRGKNYGYTF. CDR3 DNA sequence: TGCGCCAGCAGCCCCCAGAGGGGTAAAAACTATGGCTACACCTTC.

This chain joins TRBV27 and TRBJ2-5; 8 nucleotides agree with TRBD2. The CDR3 has 15 amino acids. The germline V gene encodes CDR1 MNHEY and CDR2 SMNVEV (reference sequence). Trimming at V came to 2 bases and at J to 4 bases, leaving 6 bases not matched to a gene. DNA of the CDR3: TGTGCCAGCAGTTTAGGTTCCGGGAGGGGAGAGACCCAGTACTTC. This sequence encodes CASSLGSGRGETQYF.

The CDR3 protein is CASRIAGGHGNEQFF. Written as DNA, the CDR3 is TGTGCCAGCAGGATAGCGGGGGGCCACGGCAATGAGCAGTTCTTC. The rearrangement joins TRBV28 to TRBJ2-1; TRBD2 agrees at 10 bases. In germline, CDR1 is MDHEN, CDR2 SYDVKM. After removal of 6 bases from V and 6 bases from J, the junction contained 8 bases not matched to a gene. The CDR3 runs 15 residues.

V is TRBV19 and J is TRBJ2-7; TRBD1 matches 11 bases. The CDR3 is made up of 16 amino acids. J gave up 7 bases and V 4 bases, and 12 bases lay outside the gene matches. CDR1 is LNHDA, CDR2 SQIVND, per germline (reference sequence). As DNA, the CDR3 is TGTGCCAGTAGTAGACGCCAGGGACAGGGGGGAATGGAGCAGTACTTC. Translation: CASSRRQGQGGMEQYF.

The chain is built from TRBV11-3 and TRBJ2-5; D is unclear. This CDR3 is built from 13 residues. V lost 2 bases and J lost 5, with 9 bases in between. Germline values: CDR1 SGHNT, CDR2 YENEEA. DNA of the CDR3: TGTGCCAGCAGCTTAACGTCTGCGGAGACCCAGTACTTC. Translated: CASSLTSAETQYF. Combining the CDR3 with reference TRBV11-3 and TRBJ2-5 gives the whole variable domain EAGVVQSPRYKIIEKKQPVAFWCNPISGHNTLYWYLQNLGQGPELLIRYENEEAVDDSQLPKDRFSAERLKGVDSTLKIQPAELGDSAVYLCASSLTSAETQYFGPGTRLLVL.

Here the CDR3 DNA reads TGTGCCAGCAGCTTAGGGGGGGGCAGGTCCTACAATGAGCAGTTCTTC. Translated: CASSLGGGRSYNEQFF. The rearrangement links TRBV5-4 to TRBJ2-1, with D possibly TRBD2 on 7 matching bases. Trimming removed 2 bases at V and 1 base at J, with 13 bases between. CDR1 and CDR2 from the germline V gene are SGHNT and YYREEE (reference sequence). CDR3 length: 16 amino acids. Filled out from reference TRBV5-4 and TRBJ2-1, the complete variable domain reads ETGVTQSPTHLIKTRGQQVTLRCSSQSGHNTVSWYQQALGQGPQFIFQYYREEENGRGNFPPRFSGLQFPNYSSELNVNALELDDSALYLCASSLGGGRSYNEQFFGPGTRLTVL.

This chain uses TRBV28 with TRBJ2-7, with D possibly matching TRBD2 (6 bases). Trimming took 4 bases from V and 0 from J, leaving 37 bases between them. CDR1 and CDR2 (germline): MDHEN, SYDVKM. The CDR3 length is 23 residues. CDR3 sequence: CASSSGVGGIFKMVRNFSYEQYV. In DNA form, the CDR3 reads TGTGCCAGCAGTTCGGGGGTGGGAGGCATATTCAAAATGGTGAGGAATTTCTCCTACGAGCAGTACGTC.

CDR3: CASRGPGQGTQPQHF. CDR3 bases: TGTGCCAGCAGAGGACCGGGACAGGGAACTCAGCCCCAGCATTTT. V is TRBV6-5 and J is TRBJ1-5; the match to TRBD1 covers 9 bases. The germline V gene encodes CDR1 MNHEY and CDR2 SVGAGI. Trimming took 6 bases from V and 6 from J; bases not matched to a gene: 9. The CDR3 loop spans 15 amino acids.

The V gene is TRBV30, the J gene TRBJ1-6; no clear D. V was pared by 2 bases and J by 7 bases, with 9 bases between. Germline CDR1 and CDR2: GTSNPN and SVGIG (reference sequence). The CDR3 totals 13 residues. CDR3 region: CAWSSGVNSPLHF. CDR3 bases: TGTGCCTGGAGTTCCGGCGTCAATTCACCCCTCCACTTT.

The CDR3 loop reads CASSERLGQTNSPLHF. DNA of the CDR3: TGTGCCAGCTCAGAACGCTTGGGACAGACAAATTCACCCCTCCACTTT. The chain combines TRBV18 with TRBJ1-6; 7 bases agree with TRBD1. CDR3 length: 16 residues. With 5 bases clipped from V and 7 bases from J, the junction kept 11 bases outside the gene matches. Germline-derived CDR1 and CDR2 are KGHSH and LQKENI.

The V call is TRBV4-3, the J call TRBJ1-1; no firm D call. The CDR3 spans 14 residues. Germline V CDR1 and CDR2: LGHNA, YSLEER. The V gene lost 0 bases and the J gene lost 9 bases, with 14 bases spanning the gap. CDR3 nucleotides: TGCGCCAGCAGCCAAGAAATCGCTGCAGTTCAAGCTTTCTTT. It yields the protein CASSQEIAAVQAFF.

V is TRBV19 and J is TRBJ1-5; D remains unclear. The V end was cut by 4 bases, the J end by 0 bases, with 7 bases between. Germline-derived CDR1 and CDR2 are LNHDA and SQIVND (reference sequence). This CDR3 comprises 14 residues. CDR3 nucleotide sequence: TGTGCCAGTAGTAGGCCGTATAGCAATCAGCCCCAGCATTTT. Translation: CASSRPYSNQPQHF.

The chain links TRBV2 to TRBJ2-7; 8 nucleotides match TRBD2. Germline values: CDR1 SNHLY, CDR2 FYNNEI. Trimming took 7 bases from V and 8 from J; bases not matched to a gene: 13. The CDR3 runs to 14 residues. CDR3 region: CASTRRGATTKQYV. The CDR3 bases are TGTGCCAGCACCAGGCGGGGGGCGACTACGAAGCAGTACGTC.

This clone has a handful of counts. The rearrangement uses TRBV18 and TRBJ2-7; TRBD1 matches 7 bases. The CDR3 runs to 14 residues. V shed 3 bases and J 4 bases; nucleotides not matched to a gene: 6. Germline values: CDR1 KGHSH, CDR2 LQKENI. The chain's CDR3 is CASSPPGQRYEQYF. The DNA for the CDR3 is TGTGCCAGCTCACCCCCGGGACAGAGGTACGAGCAGTACTTC.

The chain combines TRBV21-1 with TRBJ1-2. TRBV21-1 represents a pseudogene. CDR3 length: 12 residues. In nucleotides, the CDR3 is TGTGCCAGCAGCCGGGACGTCTATGGCTACACCTTC. Translating gives CASSRDVYGYTF.

The chain uses TRBV19 and TRBJ1-2; 7 bases fit TRBD1. Germline CDR1 LNHDA, CDR2 SQIVND (reference sequence). The CDR3 extends over 14 amino acids. V shed 4 bases, J shed 2 bases, and the junction held 4 bases outside the gene matches. In DNA form, the CDR3 reads TGTGCCAGTAGTACCTTACAGGGGAACTATGGCTACACCTTC. It specifies CASSTLQGNYGYTF.

The gene calls are TRBV7-2 and TRBJ2-2, with a weak D call TRBD2 (6 bases). Germline V gene sequence: CDR1 SGHTA, CDR2 FQGNSA. Deletions cut 5 bases from V and 6 bases from J, with 13 bases between. This CDR3 is 14 amino acids long. The CDR3 bases are TGTGCCAGCAGCCCCCGCACTAGCCCCGGGGAGCTGTTTTTT. This encodes CASSPRTSPGELFF.

This rearrangement joins TRBV4-1 to TRBJ1-1, with a possible D match to TRBD1 (6 bases). Trimming stripped 6 bases from V and 2 bases from J, with 16 bases between. The germline gives CDR1 MGHRA, CDR2 YSYEKL. The CDR3 extends over 15 amino acids. The CDR3 here is CASSHERTANTEAFF. Here the CDR3 DNA reads TGCGCCAGCAGTCACGAAAGGACAGCTAACACTGAAGCTTTCTTT.

This clone was picked up one time. The rearrangement joins TRBV6-5 to TRBJ2-1; the match to TRBD2 covers 10 bases. There are 16 residues in the CDR3. Germline-derived CDR1 and CDR2 are MNHEY and SVGAGI. The V segment lost 4 bases and the J segment 3 bases; nucleotides outside the gene matches: 6. CDR3 coding DNA: TGTGCCAGCAGTTTCACCGGGACTAGCGTCTACAATGAGCAGTTCTTC. Protein: CASSFTGTSVYNEQFF.